A few counts support the clone carrying this TCR beta chain. This table comes from immunoSEQ multiplex PCR, and its TCRdb copy is limited to in-frame clones, with some not included. The sample records about 99,000 clones, approximately 78% being singletons. The sample is drawn from a study of T cell clones after liver transplantation. Study background: Graft-donor-reactive sequences were compared with third-party-reactive TCRbeta sequences from pre-transplant mixed lymphocyte reactions.

The V end lost 1 base, the J end lost 5 bases, and 15 bases lay between the germline ends. Germline values: CDR1 SGHDT, CDR2 YYEEEE. The CDR3 consists of 15 residues. The chain uses TRBV5-6 and TRBJ1-1; D is undetermined. This TCR was sampled from a human donor who received a liver transplant. Sequenced here: CD4+ T cells from blood, sampled before liver transplant. The CDR3 DNA reads as TGTGCCAGCAGCTTGAGGTCGACCGGGAAGACTGAAGCTTTCTTT. This encodes CASSLRSTGKTEAFF.